Following are 25 T cell receptor beta chains from one sample sequenced in a study of blood T cells in healthy people across ages (dated by TCRdb to the mid-2010s). Preparation of the library involved 5' RACE. The sequencer was an Illumina HiSeq 2500. A second PCR of 7 to 11 cycles was run with a J-beta primer mix and a sample-barcoded 5' primer. The public reads were run again by TCRdb, first through fastp at Q25 and then through MiXCR, and only productive beta chains were kept. Each entry is one CDR3 protein sequence, shown with its most common DNA and genes. The sample table holds 800,000 to 1,000,000 distinct CDR3 sequences, of which around 49% were seen once. The ten largest clones take up over 10% of the sample. The specimen sequenced was blood. The receptor set was obtained from a man aged 25-40 years in good health.

This clonotype has just a few counts. The rearrangement joins TRBV5-1 to TRBJ2-5, with 11 bases lining up with TRBD1. The CDR3 loop spans 15 amino acids. From germline, CDR1 is SGHRS and CDR2 YFSETQ. With 3 bases clipped from V and 7 bases from J, the junction kept 8 bases outside the gene matches. CDR3 residues: CASSSGTGGIVTQYF. The CDR3 nucleotides are TGCGCCAGCAGCTCAGGGACAGGGGGTATTGTGACCCAGTACTTC.

The CDR3 reads CASSQDGGTGGWNSPLHF. The CDR3 region has the DNA TGCGCCAGCAGCCAAGATGGGGGGACAGGGGGATGGAATTCACCCCTCCACTTT. The chain is built from TRBV4-3 and TRBJ1-6, with 11 nucleotides matching TRBD1. Germline-derived CDR1 and CDR2 are LGHNA and YSLEER. The length of the CDR3 is 18 residues. V lost 0 bases and J lost 7; bases outside the gene matches: 8.

V and J are TRBV12-3 or TRBV12-4 and TRBJ1-2; TRBD1 aligns across 8 bases. The CDR3 runs to 14 residues. Germline trimming cut 6 bases from V and 6 bases from J; bases unmatched to any gene: 9. CDR3 nucleotide sequence: TGTGCCAGCAGACCCACAGGGGGTCTGGATGGCTACACCTTC. This gives the protein CASRPTGGLDGYTF.

This chain uses TRBV4-1 with TRBJ2-3, with D possibly matching TRBD2 (6 bases). CDR1 is MGHRA, CDR2 YSYEKL, per germline. This CDR3 spans 16 amino acids. Trimming removed 0 bases from V and 0 bases from J, with 10 bases in between. The CDR3 DNA reads as TGCGCCAGCAGCCAAGAGCGGGGACCTAGCACAGATACGCAGTATTTT. Translated: CASSQERGPSTDTQYF.

This chain joins TRBV20-1 and TRBJ2-5, with TRBD2 identical over 7 bases. The CDR3 is made up of 14 amino acids. Germline V lookup: CDR1 DFQATT, CDR2 SNEGSKA (reference sequence). Germline trimming cut 0 bases from V and 4 bases from J; bases unmatched to any gene: 5. CDR3 protein: CSARDGRAGETQYF. Written as DNA, the CDR3 is TGCAGTGCTAGAGATGGGAGGGCGGGAGAGACCCAGTACTTC.

CDR3 nucleotides: TGTGCCACCAGTGATCCTGGTGCGGGGGGCGTCGAGCAGTACTTC. Protein product: CATSDPGAGGVEQYF. The J gene is TRBJ2-7, the V gene TRBV24-1; TRBD2 agrees at 8 bases. The CDR3 extends over 15 amino acids. The germline CDR1 and CDR2 sequences are KGHDR and SFDVKD. The J segment lost 6 bases and the V segment lost 3 bases, leaving 9 bases of the junction unmatched.

Concerning this clonotype itself: Germline is not matched at one junction end, which may reflect a read error. The chain has TRBV28 and TRBJ1-6; TRBD1 agrees at 10 bases. CDR3 length: 17 residues. Germline assignment: CDR1 MDHEN and CDR2 SYDVKM. The CDR3 spells CASGLAFAGQGNSPLHF. The CDR3, as DNA: TGTGCCAGCGGTTTAGCGTTCGCGGGACAGGGGAATTCACCCCTCCACTTT.

The genes are TRBV10-3 and TRBJ2-2, with D tentatively TRBD1 or TRBD2 (5 bases each). The CDR3 has 13 residues. CDR1 is ENHRY, CDR2 SYGVKD, per germline. Trimming took 7 bases from V and 6 from J, leaving 12 bases between them. The CDR3 sequence: CAINDVGAGELFF. The CDR3 bases are TGTGCCATCAACGACGTGGGGGCCGGGGAGCTGTTTTTT.

This clonotype has just a few counts. The rearrangement uses TRBV5-1 and TRBJ2-1, with TRBD1 identical over 9 bases. The length of the CDR3 is 16 residues. V was clipped by 3 bases and J by 0 bases; unmatched bases: 4. The V gene's germline CDR1 is SGHRS and CDR2 YFSETQ. The CDR3 DNA reads TGCGCCAGCAGCTCTGGGACAGGGAGCTCCTACAATGAGCAGTTCTTC. It translates to CASSSGTGSSYNEQFF.

The gene calls are TRBV9 and TRBJ2-3; 9 positions agree with TRBD1. The CDR3 is made up of 15 amino acids. CDR1 and CDR2 (germline): SGDLS, YYNGEE. The trim removed 3 bases at V and 6 bases at J, leaving 8 bases unmatched. CDR3 residues: CASSAPGTGYDTQYF. For the CDR3, the DNA is TGTGCCAGCAGCGCCCCGGGGACAGGGTACGATACGCAGTATTTT.

This clonotype was counted many times. The chain is built from TRBV28 and TRBJ2-1; no reliable D call. The CDR3 has 14 amino acids. With 2 bases removed from V and 5 bases from J, the gap between germline ends came to 10 bases. Germline values: CDR1 MDHEN, CDR2 SYDVKM. DNA for the CDR3: TGTGCCAGCAGTTTACCCCCAGCCAACAATGAGCAGTTCTTC. It yields the protein CASSLPPANNEQFF.

As regards this clonotype: A much larger clone differs by one base, so this may be a read error. V usage is TRBV5-4 and J usage is TRBJ2-5; unclear D gene. The J call may be in error: the DNA end matches TRBJ2-7 better. The germline gives CDR1 SGHNT, CDR2 YYREEE (reference sequence). This CDR3 contains 13 residues. CDR3 region: CTSSVIGKGEQYF. The CDR3 DNA is TGTACCAGCAGCGTAATAGGCAAGGGCGAGCAGTACTTC.

As regards this clonotype: One junction end disagrees with the germline gene, perhaps due to a read error. The chain uses TRBV20-1 and TRBJ1-6; 7 nucleotides agree with TRBD1. Germline-derived CDR1 and CDR2 are DFQATT and SNEGSKA (reference sequence). The CDR3 spans 15 residues. CDR3 in amino acids: CSVRDPGRGASPLHF. CDR3 sequence (DNA): TGCAGTGTTAGAGATCCCGGCAGGGGGGCTTCACCCCTCCACTTT.

The chain is built from TRBV6-2 or TRBV6-3 and TRBJ2-3; perhaps TRBD2 as D (6 bases). Looked up from germline, CDR1 is MNHEY and CDR2 is SVGEGT. V gave up 5 bases and J gave up 6 bases, with 15 bases separating them. The CDR3 length is 14 residues. The CDR3 DNA reads TGTGCCAGCAGTACCCTGACTAGGGACGATACGCAGTATTTT. Protein product: CASSTLTRDDTQYF.

This clonotype was recorded a few times. The chain joins TRBV7-9 to TRBJ2-3; 13 bases line up with TRBD2. The V gene end was trimmed by 4 bases and the J gene end by 10 bases; junction bases not matched to a gene: 11. There are 16 residues in the CDR3. Germline-derived CDR1 and CDR2 are SEHNR and FQNEAQ (reference sequence). The CDR3 nucleotides are TGTGCCAGCAGCTCCTCCGGGACTAGCGGGGAGTATCCGCAGTATTTT. This encodes CASSSSGTSGEYPQYF.

The sample holds a few counts of this clonotype. The CDR3 sequence is CASSQAGTYYEQYF. The CDR3 bases are TGCGCCAGCAGCCAAGCCGGGACCTACTACGAGCAGTACTTC. The chain employs TRBV4-3 and TRBJ2-7; D may match TRBD1 or TRBD2 (5 bases each). Trimming left V 1 base short and J 3 bases short, with 10 bases between. The germline V gene has CDR1 LGHNA and CDR2 YSLEER. The CDR3 spans 14 residues.

The V call is TRBV6-5, the J call TRBJ2-5, with TRBD1 matching over 7 bases. This CDR3 contains 16 residues. CDR1 is MNHEY, CDR2 SVGAGI, per germline. The ends lost 5 bases at V and 4 bases at J; junction bases unmatched: 13. In DNA form, the CDR3 reads TGTGCCAGCAGTAACCCTCGACAGGGCGTCCGAGAGACCCAGTACTTC. Protein product: CASSNPRQGVRETQYF.

This rearrangement joins TRBV4-1 to TRBJ1-1; a possible D gene is TRBD1 (6 bases). The CDR3 covers 16 residues. Trimming took 1 base from V and 3 from J, leaving 15 bases between them. Per the germline V gene, CDR1 is MGHRA and CDR2 is YSYEKL. Here the CDR3 reads CASSQAATGWDTEAFF. As DNA, the CDR3 is TGCGCCAGCAGCCAAGCTGCCACAGGGTGGGACACTGAAGCTTTCTTT.

This chain connects TRBV7-2 to TRBJ1-2, with 8 bases lining up with TRBD1. V shed 6 bases, J shed 11 bases, and the junction held 8 bases outside the gene matches. Per the germline V gene, CDR1 is SGHTA and CDR2 is FQGNSA. CDR3 size: 12 residues. The CDR3 nucleotides read TGTGCCAGCAGACTGCTTGACAGGGGTTACACCTTC. Amino acids: CASRLLDRGYTF.

The chain combines TRBV20-1 with TRBJ1-5; possible D gene TRBD1, 6 bases. CDR1 and CDR2 (germline): DFQATT, SNEGSKA (reference sequence). V dropped 1 base and J dropped 4 bases, with 14 bases sitting between them. CDR3 length: 15 residues. As DNA, the CDR3 is TGCAGTGCTAGAGTGGCAGGGGTGCCAAATCAGCCCCAGCATTTT. Protein: CSARVAGVPNQPQHF.

The V gene is TRBV4-1, the J gene TRBJ2-7; D may be TRBD2 (5 bases). The CDR3 covers 14 residues. V was pared by 2 bases and J by 1 base, with 9 bases between. Germline assignment: CDR1 MGHRA and CDR2 YSYEKL. The DNA of the CDR3 is TGCGCCAGCAGCCAAACCGGGAATTCCTACGAGCAGTACTTC. Translation: CASSQTGNSYEQYF.

The genes are TRBV12-3 or TRBV12-4 and TRBJ2-5; D is perhaps TRBD1 or TRBD2 (5 bases each). Matching the DNA end better, TRBJ2-7 makes the J call doubtful. The CDR3 runs to 14 residues. CDR3 loop: CASSYAGASNEQYF. The CDR3 DNA reads as TGTGCCAGCAGTTACGCTGGGGCTAGCAACGAGCAGTACTTC.

This clonotype was recorded a few times. V gene TRBV2 combines with J gene TRBJ1-4; 9 bases agree with TRBD1. This CDR3 comprises 14 residues. In germline, CDR1 is SNHLY, CDR2 FYNNEI. The V gene end was trimmed by 6 bases and the J gene end by 8 bases; junction bases not matched to a gene: 7. For the CDR3, the DNA is TGTGCCAGCAGGCGGACAGGGGTGGTAGAAAAACTGTTTTTT. Its protein is CASRRTGVVEKLFF.

The chain is built from TRBV7-9 and TRBJ2-3; D may be TRBD1 (5 bases). This CDR3 is 15 amino acids long. Germline lookup yields CDR1 SEHNR and CDR2 FQNEAQ (reference sequence). The V end was cut by 4 bases, the J end by 6 bases, with 17 bases between. CDR3 bases: TGTGCCAGCAGCTCTAGGGCAGGGCTTGGGGATACGCAGTATTTT. This translates into CASSSRAGLGDTQYF.

The CDR3 DNA is TGTGCCAGCAGCTTAGCAGGGGGTGATTATCAGCCCCAGCATTTT. Residues: CASSLAGGDYQPQHF. The chain is built from TRBV7-2 and TRBJ1-5; D is possibly TRBD1 (6 bases). V lost 0 bases and J 5 bases, leaving 11 bases between the germline ends. Germline V gives CDR1 SGHTA, CDR2 FQGNSA. This CDR3 has 15 residues.